Below are 11 T cell receptor beta chains sequenced from a single sample in a study of blood T cell repertoires in COVID-19. The repertoire was sequenced with immunoSEQ multiplex PCR; TCRdb's copy has only in-frame clones and lacks some. Here the sample spans about 74,000 clones, under 85% being singletons. Sequencing was done on a sample of peripheral blood. Receptors originate from a man aged 65-85 years with acute or convalescent COVID-19.

This sequence joins TRBV4-2 and TRBJ2-1; TRBD2 matches at 9 bases. The length of the CDR3 is 16 residues. Germline CDR1 LGHNA, CDR2 YNFKEQ. Trimming removed 0 bases from V and 3 bases from J; junction bases left unmatched: 3. CDR3 protein: CASSQDLAGLYNEQFF. CDR3 DNA sequence: TGTGCCAGCAGCCAAGATCTAGCGGGACTCTACAATGAGCAGTTCTTC.

The chain uses TRBV4-3 and TRBJ2-2; possibly TRBD1 for D (5 bases). The CDR3 runs to 14 residues. Trimming cost V 2 bases and J 5 bases, with 9 bases left between them. Germline CDR1 reads LGHNA; CDR2 reads YSLEER. CDR3 in amino acids: CASSQHWTTGELFF. The CDR3 DNA sequence: TGCGCCAGCAGCCAACACTGGACAACCGGGGAGCTGTTTTTT.

V is TRBV7-9 and J is TRBJ1-1; the D gene is possibly TRBD1 (5 bases). V lost 9 bases, J lost 4 bases, and 12 bases lay in between. CDR3 length: 12 residues. Germline CDR1 is SEHNR and CDR2 is FQNEAQ (reference sequence). The CDR3 is CASKPGVTEAFF. The CDR3 DNA reads TGTGCCAGTAAGCCGGGGGTCACTGAAGCTTTCTTT.

This chain connects TRBV24-1 to TRBJ1-1, with TRBD1 matching 9 bases. Trimming took 9 bases from V and 4 from J; bases not matched to a gene: 8. Germline V gene lookup returns CDR1 KGHDR and CDR2 SFDVKD. CDR3 length: 14 amino acids. DNA for the CDR3: TGTGCCACCCGTCCCGGGACAGGGTCCACTGAAGCTTTCTTT. It yields the protein CATRPGTGSTEAFF.

The chain uses TRBV7-8 and TRBJ1-1; 8 bases line up with TRBD1. The length of the CDR3 is 15 residues. The germline gives CDR1 SGHVS, CDR2 FQNEAQ. J was trimmed by 5 bases and V by 1 base; bases with no gene match: 6. CDR3 nucleotides: TGTGCCAGCAGCTTAGTGCAGGGGGCATGGACTGAAGCTTTCTTT. Translation: CASSLVQGAWTEAFF.

V is TRBV28 and J is TRBJ2-7; 10 nucleotides align to TRBD2. Trimming cost V 4 bases and J 4 bases; bases outside gene matches: 13. The CDR3 totals 17 residues. Germline CDR1 and CDR2: MDHEN and SYDVKM. The CDR3: CASSSMGAASGRYEQYF. In DNA, the CDR3 is TGTGCCAGCAGTTCTATGGGGGCGGCTAGCGGGAGATACGAGCAGTACTTC.

DNA for the CDR3: TGTGCCAGCAGTCCGCTCAGAGGCAGTACAGATACGCAGTATTTT. Encoded protein: CASSPLRGSTDTQYF. V usage is TRBV28 and J usage is TRBJ2-3; D unresolved. The germline V gene encodes CDR1 MDHEN and CDR2 SYDVKM. The CDR3 is made up of 15 amino acids. V lost 5 bases, J lost 3 bases, and 15 bases lay in between.

V and J are TRBV7-2 and TRBJ2-2, with D possibly TRBD1 on 5 matching bases. The CDR3 extends over 15 amino acids. CDR1 and CDR2 (germline): SGHTA, FQGNSA. V was cut by 5 bases and J by 2 bases, with 12 bases left in between. CDR3 nucleotide sequence: TGTGCCAGCAGCAACAGACAGATTAACACCGGGGAGCTGTTTTTT. Translation gives CASSNRQINTGELFF.

V is TRBV4-3 and J is TRBJ2-2; D gene unclear. Looked up from germline, CDR1 is LGHNA and CDR2 is YSLEER. Trimming took 0 bases from V and 7 from J, leaving 12 bases between them. The CDR3 has 15 amino acids. CDR3 in amino acids: CASSQDRVYVGELFF. CDR3 nucleotides: TGCGCCAGCAGCCAAGATCGGGTGTATGTCGGGGAGCTGTTTTTT.

The V and J genes are TRBV29-1 and TRBJ1-1, with 8 bases fitting TRBD1. The CDR3 is 11 amino acids. From germline, CDR1 is SQVTM and CDR2 ANQGSEA. V shed 7 bases, J shed 5 bases, and the junction held 3 bases outside the gene matches. The CDR3 is CSAGGETEAFF. The CDR3 DNA sequence: TGCAGCGCAGGGGGCGAGACTGAAGCTTTCTTT. Variable domain in full (rest from reference TRBV29-1 and TRBJ1-1): SAVISQKPSRDICQRGTSLTIQCQVDSQVTMMFWYRQQPGQSLTLIATANQGSEATYESGFVIDKFPISRPNLTFSTLTVSNMSPEDSSIYLCSAGGETEAFFGQGTRLTVV.

This chain uses TRBV18 with TRBJ1-1; TRBD1 might be the D (5 bases). With 4 bases removed from V and 7 bases from J, the gap between germline ends came to 16 bases. Germline-derived CDR1 and CDR2 are KGHSH and LQKENI. The CDR3 is 14 amino acids. CDR3 residues: CASSQGREMVEAFF. The CDR3 DNA sequence: TGTGCCAGCTCACAAGGCAGGGAAATGGTTGAAGCTTTCTTT. The full variable domain, its missing parts supplied by reference TRBV18 and TRBJ1-1, is NAGVMQNPRHLVRRRGQEARLRCSPMKGHSHVYWYRQLPEEGLKFMVYLQKENIIDESGMPKERFSAEFPKEGPSILRIQQVVRGDSAAYFCASSQGREMVEAFFGQGTRLTVV.